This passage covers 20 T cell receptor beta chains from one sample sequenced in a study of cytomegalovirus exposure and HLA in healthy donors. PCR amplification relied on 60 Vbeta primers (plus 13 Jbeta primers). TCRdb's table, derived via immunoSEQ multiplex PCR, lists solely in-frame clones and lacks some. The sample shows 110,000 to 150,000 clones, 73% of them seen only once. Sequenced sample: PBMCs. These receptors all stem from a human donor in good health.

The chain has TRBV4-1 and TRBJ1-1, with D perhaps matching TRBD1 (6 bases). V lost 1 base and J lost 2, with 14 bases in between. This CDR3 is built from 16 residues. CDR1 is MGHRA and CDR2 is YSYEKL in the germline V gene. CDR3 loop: CASSQVSGASNTEAFF. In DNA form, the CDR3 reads TGCGCCAGCAGCCAAGTATCAGGGGCCTCCAACACTGAAGCTTTCTTT.

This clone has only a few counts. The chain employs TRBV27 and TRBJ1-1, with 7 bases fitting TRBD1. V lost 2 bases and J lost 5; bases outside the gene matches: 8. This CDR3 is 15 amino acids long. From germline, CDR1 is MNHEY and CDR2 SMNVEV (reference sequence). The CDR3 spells CASSLIPTGRTEAFF. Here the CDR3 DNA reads TGTGCCAGCAGTTTAATTCCGACAGGGAGGACTGAAGCTTTCTTT.

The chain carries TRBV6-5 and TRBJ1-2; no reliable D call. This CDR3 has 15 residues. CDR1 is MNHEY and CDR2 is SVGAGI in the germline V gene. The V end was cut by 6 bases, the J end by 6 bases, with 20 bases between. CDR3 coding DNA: TGTGCCAGCAGAAAGGTAGCGGGAGCGGTGAATGGCTACACCTTC. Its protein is CASRKVAGAVNGYTF.

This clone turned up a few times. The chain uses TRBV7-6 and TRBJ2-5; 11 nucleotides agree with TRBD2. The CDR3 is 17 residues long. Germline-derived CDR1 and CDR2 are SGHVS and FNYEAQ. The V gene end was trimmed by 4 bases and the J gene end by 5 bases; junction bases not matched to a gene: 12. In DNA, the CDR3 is TGTGCCAGCAGCTCGCGAGATCTAGCGGGGGGCCGTGAGACCCAGTACTTC. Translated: CASSSRDLAGGRETQYF.

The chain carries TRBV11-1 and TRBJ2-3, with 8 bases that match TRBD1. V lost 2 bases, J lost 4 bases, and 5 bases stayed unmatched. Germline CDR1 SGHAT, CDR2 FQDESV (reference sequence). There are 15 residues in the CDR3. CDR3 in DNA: TGTGCCAGCAGCTTAACAGGGGGTGAAGCAGATACGCAGTATTTT. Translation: CASSLTGGEADTQYF. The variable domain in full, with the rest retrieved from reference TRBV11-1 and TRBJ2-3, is EAEVAQSPRYKITEKSQAVAFWCDPISGHATLYWYRQILGQGPELLVQFQDESVVDDSQLPKDRFSAERLKGVDSTLKIQPAELGDSAMYLCASSLTGGEADTQYFGPGTRLTVL.

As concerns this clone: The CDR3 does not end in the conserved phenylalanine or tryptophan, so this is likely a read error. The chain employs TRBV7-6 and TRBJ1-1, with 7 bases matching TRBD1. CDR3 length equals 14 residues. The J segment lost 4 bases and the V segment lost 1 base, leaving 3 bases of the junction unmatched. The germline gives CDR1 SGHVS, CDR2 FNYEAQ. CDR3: CASSLGGGGTEAFL. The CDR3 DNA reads TGTGCCAGCAGCTTAGGAGGGGGCGGCACTGAAGCTTTCCTT.

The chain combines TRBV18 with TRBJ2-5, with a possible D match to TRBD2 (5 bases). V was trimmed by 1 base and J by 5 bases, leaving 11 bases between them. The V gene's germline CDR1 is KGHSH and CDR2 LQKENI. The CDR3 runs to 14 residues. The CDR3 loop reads CASSPLRELETQYF. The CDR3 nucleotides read TGTGCCAGCTCACCACTTAGGGAGCTCGAGACCCAGTACTTC. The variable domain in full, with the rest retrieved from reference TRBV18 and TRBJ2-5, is NAGVMQNPRHLVRRRGQEARLRCSPMKGHSHVYWYRQLPEEGLKFMVYLQKENIIDESGMPKERFSAEFPKEGPSILRIQQVVRGDSAAYFCASSPLRELETQYFGPGTRLLVL.

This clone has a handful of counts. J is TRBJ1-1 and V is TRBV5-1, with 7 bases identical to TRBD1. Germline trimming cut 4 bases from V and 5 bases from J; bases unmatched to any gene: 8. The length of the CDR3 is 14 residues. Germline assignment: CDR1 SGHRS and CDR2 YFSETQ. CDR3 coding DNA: TGCGCCAGCAGCGTTACAGGGGATAGGACTGAAGCTTTCTTT. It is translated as CASSVTGDRTEAFF.

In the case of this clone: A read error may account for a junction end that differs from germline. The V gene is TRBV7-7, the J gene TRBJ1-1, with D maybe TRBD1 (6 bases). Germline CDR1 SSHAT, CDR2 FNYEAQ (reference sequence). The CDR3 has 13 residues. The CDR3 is CASSSGQNTEAFF. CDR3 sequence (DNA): TGTGCTAGCAGTTCGGGACAGAACACTGAAGCTTTCTTT.

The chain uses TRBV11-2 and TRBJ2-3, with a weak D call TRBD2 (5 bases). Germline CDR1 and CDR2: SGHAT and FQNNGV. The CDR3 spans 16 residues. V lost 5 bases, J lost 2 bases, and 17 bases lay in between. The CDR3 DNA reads TGTGCCAGCAGCCCCGGGGTGTGGAGAGACACAGATACGCAGTATTTT. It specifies CASSPGVWRDTDTQYF.

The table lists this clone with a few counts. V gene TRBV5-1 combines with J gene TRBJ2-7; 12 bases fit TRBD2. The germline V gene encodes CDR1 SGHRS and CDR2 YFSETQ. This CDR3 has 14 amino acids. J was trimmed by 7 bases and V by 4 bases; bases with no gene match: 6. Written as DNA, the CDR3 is TGCGCCAGCAGCCTAGCGGGAGGGTCGCGGGAGCAGTACTTC. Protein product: CASSLAGGSREQYF.

CDR3 nucleotide sequence: TGTGCCAGCAGCTATGCGGGGACAGCGAACACTGAAGCTTTCTTT. This encodes CASSYAGTANTEAFF. The rearrangement uses TRBV6-5 and TRBJ1-1, with 7 bases matching TRBD1. CDR3 size: 15 residues. V lost 6 bases, J lost 1 base, and 8 bases stayed unmatched. Germline V gene lookup returns CDR1 MNHEY and CDR2 SVGAGI.

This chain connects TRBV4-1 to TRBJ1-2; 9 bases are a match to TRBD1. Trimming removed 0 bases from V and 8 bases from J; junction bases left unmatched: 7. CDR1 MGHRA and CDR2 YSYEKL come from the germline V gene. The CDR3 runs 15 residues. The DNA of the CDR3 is TGCGCCAGCAGCCAAGAGGGACAGGGAAATCGCGGCTACACCTTC. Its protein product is CASSQEGQGNRGYTF.

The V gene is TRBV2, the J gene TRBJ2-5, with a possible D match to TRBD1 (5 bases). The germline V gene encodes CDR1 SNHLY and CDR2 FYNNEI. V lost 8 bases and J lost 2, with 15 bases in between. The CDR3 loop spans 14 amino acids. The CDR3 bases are TGTGCCAGCTGCAAACCGGACACTCAAGAGACCCAGTACTTC. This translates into CASCKPDTQETQYF.

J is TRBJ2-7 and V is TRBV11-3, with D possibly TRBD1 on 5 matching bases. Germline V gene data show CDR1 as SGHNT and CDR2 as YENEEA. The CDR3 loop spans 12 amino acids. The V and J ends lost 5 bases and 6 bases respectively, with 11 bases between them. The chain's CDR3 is CASSRWGGEQYF. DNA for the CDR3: TGTGCCAGCAGCCGTTGGGGCGGCGAGCAGTACTTC.

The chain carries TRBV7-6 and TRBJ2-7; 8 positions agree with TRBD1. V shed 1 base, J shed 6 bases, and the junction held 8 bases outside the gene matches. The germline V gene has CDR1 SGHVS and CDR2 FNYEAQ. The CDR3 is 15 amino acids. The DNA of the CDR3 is TGTGCCAGCAGCTTAGACGGACAGGGAGGTTTCGAGCAGTACTTC. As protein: CASSLDGQGGFEQYF.

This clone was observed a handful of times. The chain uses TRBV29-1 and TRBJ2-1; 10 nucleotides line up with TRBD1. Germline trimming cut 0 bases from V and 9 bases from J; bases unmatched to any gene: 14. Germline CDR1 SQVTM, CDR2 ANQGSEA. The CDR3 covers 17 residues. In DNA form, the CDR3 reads TGCAGCGTTGAAGATAGGGACAGGGGCCGTCCCTCCGGTGAGCAGTTCTTC. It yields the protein CSVEDRDRGRPSGEQFF.

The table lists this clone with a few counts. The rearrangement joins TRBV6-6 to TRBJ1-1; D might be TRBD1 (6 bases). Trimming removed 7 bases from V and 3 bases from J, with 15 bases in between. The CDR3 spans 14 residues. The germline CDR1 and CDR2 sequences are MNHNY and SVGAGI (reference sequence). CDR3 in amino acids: CASTKLQGDTEAFF. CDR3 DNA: TGTGCCAGCACTAAACTACAGGGCGACACTGAAGCTTTCTTT.

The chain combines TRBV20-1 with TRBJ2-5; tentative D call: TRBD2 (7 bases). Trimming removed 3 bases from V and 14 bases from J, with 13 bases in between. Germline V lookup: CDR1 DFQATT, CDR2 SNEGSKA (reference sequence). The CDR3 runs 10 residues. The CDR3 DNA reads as TGCAGTGCTAGGGGAGGGGGAGATTACTTC. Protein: CSARGGGDYF.

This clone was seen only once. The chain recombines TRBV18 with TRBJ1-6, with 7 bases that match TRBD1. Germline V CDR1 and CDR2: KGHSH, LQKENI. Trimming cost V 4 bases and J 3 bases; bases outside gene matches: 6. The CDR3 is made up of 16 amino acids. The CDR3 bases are TGTGCCAGCTCACTTAGCCGACAGGGCTATAATTCACCCCTCCACTTT. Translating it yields CASSLSRQGYNSPLHF.